The next 25 T cell receptor beta chains were all read from a single sample in a study of shared clonotypes between healthy human individuals. TCRdb's copy holds only in-frame clones and misses some; the assay was immunoSEQ multiplex PCR. The sample has approximately 700,000 clones; about three quarters are singletons. Material: memory CD4+ T cells sorted from blood. The subset denotes: CD45RA-negative fraction. The receptors shown here come from a woman aged 30 to 39 in good health.

The gene calls are TRBV28 and TRBJ2-7, with 7 bases fitting TRBD2. This CDR3 region has 12 residues. Germline CDR1 MDHEN, CDR2 SYDVKM. With V trimmed by 5 bases and J by 3 bases, 1 base remained unmatched. The CDR3 DNA is TGTGCCAGCAGTGGGGGGGTCTACGAGCAGTACTTC. Translated: CASSGGVYEQYF.

CDR3 DNA sequence: TGTGCCAGCAGCCCCTCCCCCGCAAGAGGAATTTTGTCCTACGAGCAGTACTTC. It codes for CASSPSPARGILSYEQYF. This chain joins TRBV7-8 and TRBJ2-7, with D unclear. The germline V and J ends were trimmed by 5 bases and 1 base, with 24 bases remaining between them. Per the germline V gene, CDR1 is SGHVS and CDR2 is FQNEAQ. There are 18 residues in the CDR3. Combining the CDR3 with reference TRBV7-8 and TRBJ2-7 gives the whole variable domain GAGVSQSPRYKVAKRGQDVALRCDPISGHVSLFWYQQALGQGPEFLTYFQNEAQLDKSGLPSDRFFAERPEGSVSTLKIQRTQQEDSAVYLCASSPSPARGILSYEQYFGPGTRLTVT.

In this sample, this clone turned up a few times. V is TRBV11-2 and J is TRBJ2-1, with 8 positions matching TRBD2. V lost 6 bases, J lost 0 bases, and 7 bases stayed unmatched. The CDR3 length is 16 residues. Germline values: CDR1 SGHAT, CDR2 FQNNGV. The CDR3 sequence is CASRSGSSSSYNEQFF. As DNA, the CDR3 is TGTGCCAGCAGAAGCGGGAGTTCATCCTCCTACAATGAGCAGTTCTTC.

The rearrangement links TRBV6-1 to TRBJ1-4, with D possibly being TRBD1 (5 bases). V was pared by 6 bases and J by 8 bases, with 13 bases between. Germline V gene lookup returns CDR1 MNHNS and CDR2 SASEGT. The CDR3 has 13 residues. The CDR3 DNA reads as TGTGCCAGCAGCCCCAGGACACGGGAAAAACTGTTTTTT. Translation gives CASSPRTREKLFF.

The rearrangement uses TRBV15 and TRBJ1-1, with 8 bases that match TRBD1. CDR1 LNHNV and CDR2 YYDKDF come from the germline V gene (reference sequence). There are 13 residues in the CDR3. The ends lost 4 bases at V and 4 bases at J; junction bases unmatched: 2. The CDR3 protein is CATSMDRVTEAFF. In DNA form, the CDR3 reads TGTGCCACCAGCATGGACAGGGTCACTGAAGCTTTCTTT.

The chain recombines TRBV15 with TRBJ1-5; 7 nucleotides line up with TRBD1. Germline trimming cut 3 bases from V and 1 base from J; bases unmatched to any gene: 6. CDR3 length equals 16 residues. Germline CDR1 is LNHNV and CDR2 is YYDKDF (reference sequence). The CDR3 DNA follows: TGTGCCACCAGCAGGACAGGGTCTTTGAGCAATCAGCCCCAGCATTTT. It codes for CATSRTGSLSNQPQHF.

This clone is a singleton in its sample. The gene calls are TRBV5-4 and TRBJ2-5; 7 bases align to TRBD1. The V segment lost 0 bases and the J segment 7 bases; nucleotides outside the gene matches: 12. The CDR3 contains 16 residues. Germline CDR1 and CDR2: SGHNT and YYREEE (reference sequence). The CDR3 sequence is CASSLVGGNSRGTQYF. CDR3 DNA sequence: TGTGCCAGCAGCTTGGTAGGGGGCAACTCCAGGGGGACCCAGTACTTC.

The V gene is TRBV2, the J gene TRBJ2-1, with TRBD2 matching 12 bases. The CDR3 is 15 amino acids. Per the germline V gene, CDR1 is SNHLY and CDR2 is FYNNEI. V gave up 2 bases and J gave up 6 bases; unmatched junction bases: 2. CDR3 sequence reads: CASSEKGLAGNEQFF. The CDR3 DNA reads TGTGCCAGCAGTGAAAAGGGACTAGCGGGCAATGAGCAGTTCTTC.

V is TRBV4-1 and J is TRBJ2-7; 7 nucleotides match TRBD2. The germline V gene has CDR1 MGHRA and CDR2 YSYEKL. With V trimmed by 6 bases and J by 5 bases, 19 bases remained unmatched. This CDR3 contains 17 residues. CDR3 residues: CASSFSAREPSSNEQYF. For the CDR3, the DNA is TGCGCCAGCAGTTTTTCGGCGCGGGAGCCTAGTTCAAACGAGCAGTACTTC.

The chain links TRBV11-2 to TRBJ1-1, with 10 bases lining up with TRBD1. The CDR3 extends over 15 amino acids. V shed 4 bases, J shed 8 bases, and the junction held 10 bases outside the gene matches. The germline V gene has CDR1 SGHAT and CDR2 FQNNGV. This CDR3 reads CASSSSDRGLAEAFF. The DNA of the CDR3 is TGTGCCAGCAGCTCATCCGACAGGGGGCTGGCGGAAGCTTTCTTT.

V gene TRBV7-6 combines with J gene TRBJ2-2; 7 bases align to TRBD1. V shed 5 bases, J shed 6 bases, and the junction held 6 bases outside the gene matches. CDR1 and CDR2 from the germline V gene are SGHVS and FNYEAQ. The length of the CDR3 is 14 residues. CDR3 bases: TGTGCCAGCAGCCCCCCGACAGGGTCCGGGGAGCTGTTTTTT. The encoded protein is CASSPPTGSGELFF. Supplemented by reference TRBV7-6 and TRBJ2-2, the full variable domain reads GAGVSQSPRYKVTKRGQDVALRCDPISGHVSLYWYRQALGQGPEFLTYFNYEAQQDKSGLPNDRFSAERPEGSISTLTIQRTEQRDSAMYRCASSPPTGSGELFFGEGSRLTVL.

This clone has a handful of counts. The J gene is TRBJ2-3, the V gene TRBV4-1; 14 bases align to TRBD2. From germline, CDR1 is MGHRA and CDR2 YSYEKL. This CDR3 has 18 amino acids. V gave up 1 base and J gave up 5 bases; unmatched junction bases: 8. The CDR3 region has the DNA TGCGCCAGCAGCCAAGTCCCAGAGACTAGCGGGAGGGTAGATACGCAGTATTTT. This translates into CASSQVPETSGRVDTQYF.

The V and J genes are TRBV5-4 and TRBJ2-1; the D gene is possibly TRBD2 (6 bases). The CDR3 length is 14 residues. Deletions cut 4 bases from V and 4 bases from J, with 12 bases between. Germline CDR1 and CDR2: SGHNT and YYREEE (reference sequence). CDR3 residues: CASSHRDLYNEQFF. The CDR3 DNA reads as TGTGCCAGCAGCCATCGGGACTTATACAATGAGCAGTTCTTC. Full variable domain (rest looked up from reference TRBV5-4 and TRBJ2-1): ETGVTQSPTHLIKTRGQQVTLRCSSQSGHNTVSWYQQALGQGPQFIFQYYREEENGRGNFPPRFSGLQFPNYSSELNVNALELDDSALYLCASSHRDLYNEQFFGPGTRLTVL.

This chain joins TRBV7-9 and TRBJ2-5; D not resolved. Germline CDR1 reads SEHNR; CDR2 reads FQNEAQ (reference sequence). The CDR3 length is 12 residues. V lost 4 bases, J lost 0 bases, and 3 bases lay in between. The chain's CDR3 is CASSSNQETQYF. CDR3 bases: TGTGCCAGCAGCTCAAACCAAGAGACCCAGTACTTC.

In its sample, this clone was seen once. The V and J genes are TRBV5-4 and TRBJ2-5; TRBD2 aligns across 9 bases. V was clipped by 4 bases and J by 4 bases; unmatched bases: 11. This CDR3 spans 16 amino acids. Germline V gene data show CDR1 as SGHNT and CDR2 as YYREEE (reference sequence). The CDR3 sequence: CASSRKTSGEGETQYF. CDR3 nucleotides: TGTGCCAGCAGCCGAAAGACTAGCGGAGAGGGAGAGACCCAGTACTTC.

The chain combines TRBV9 with TRBJ2-3, with D possibly TRBD1 on 6 matching bases. CDR1 is SGDLS and CDR2 is YYNGEE in the germline V gene. The CDR3 covers 13 residues. V shed 3 bases and J shed 9 bases, with 14 bases lying between them. CDR3 sequence (DNA): TGTGCCAGCAGCGGGCGCACAGGGCTCACGCAGTATTTT. The encoded protein is CASSGRTGLTQYF.

The J gene is TRBJ1-5, the V gene TRBV19, with D possibly TRBD1 on 5 matching bases. The V end lost 3 bases, the J end lost 4 bases, and 16 bases lay between the germline ends. The CDR3 length is 16 residues. CDR1 LNHDA and CDR2 SQIVND come from the germline V gene (reference sequence). CDR3 nucleotide sequence: TGTGCCAGTAGTATTATGGCAGGGCGGATAAATCAGCCCCAGCATTTT. Translation: CASSIMAGRINQPQHF.

The chain joins TRBV4-2 to TRBJ2-3; 10 positions agree with TRBD2. Germline CDR1 is LGHNA and CDR2 is YNFKEQ. The CDR3 sequence is 16 residues long. With V trimmed by 0 bases and J by 3 bases, 3 bases remained unmatched. For the CDR3, the DNA is TGTGCCAGCAGCCAAGAGCCGGGACTAGCGACAGATACGCAGTATTTT. Its protein product is CASSQEPGLATDTQYF.

The gene calls are TRBV5-4 and TRBJ1-4, with D possibly TRBD1 on 6 matching bases. V lost 4 bases and J 8 bases, leaving 18 bases between the germline ends. CDR1 and CDR2 (germline): SGHNT, YYREEE (reference sequence). The CDR3 extends over 15 amino acids. Here the CDR3 reads CASSLSYGGAEKLFF. The CDR3 nucleotides are TGTGCCAGCAGCCTAAGCTACGGGGGGGCCGAAAAACTGTTTTTT.

The chain is built from TRBV5-4 and TRBJ2-7; 13 nucleotides line up with TRBD2. Germline CDR1 SGHNT, CDR2 YYREEE (reference sequence). The length of the CDR3 is 15 residues. V lost 4 bases and J lost 4; bases outside the gene matches: 5. CDR3 sequence reads: CASSLGTSGVYEQYF. The CDR3 DNA reads TGTGCCAGCAGCCTCGGGACTAGCGGGGTTTACGAGCAGTACTTC.

The chain links TRBV7-9 to TRBJ2-7, with TRBD1 matching 10 bases. The CDR3 is 13 amino acids. V shed 3 bases, J shed 5 bases, and the junction held 1 base outside the gene matches. CDR1 is SEHNR and CDR2 is FQNEAQ in the germline V gene (reference sequence). Here the CDR3 reads CASSFGTGDEQYF. DNA for the CDR3: TGTGCCAGCAGCTTTGGGACAGGGGACGAGCAGTACTTC. Supplemented by reference TRBV7-9 and TRBJ2-7, the full variable domain reads DTGVSQNPRHKITKRGQNVTFRCDPISEHNRLYWYRQTLGQGPEFLTYFQNEAQLEKSRLLSDRFSAERPKGSFSTLEIQRTEQGDSAMYLCASSFGTGDEQYFGPGTRLTVT.

V usage is TRBV19 and J usage is TRBJ2-1; weak D call: TRBD1 (5 bases). This CDR3 contains 15 residues. V was clipped by 5 bases and J by 0 bases, with 11 bases between them. The germline CDR1 and CDR2 sequences are LNHDA and SQIVND (reference sequence). CDR3 residues: CASSSRGFSYNEQFF. DNA of the CDR3: TGTGCCAGTAGTTCTAGGGGATTCTCCTACAATGAGCAGTTCTTC.

V gene TRBV19 combines with J gene TRBJ2-5, with D maybe TRBD1 (6 bases). The CDR3 has 17 residues. V lost 6 bases and J 1 base, leaving 21 bases between the germline ends. Germline V CDR1 and CDR2: LNHDA, SQIVND (reference sequence). The CDR3 nucleotides read TGTGCCAGTAGACCATATGGGACAACCGGACCCCAAGAGACCCAGTACTTC. Translation gives CASRPYGTTGPQETQYF.

The rearrangement joins TRBV28 to TRBJ1-4; 11 nucleotides line up with TRBD1. Germline V gives CDR1 MDHEN, CDR2 SYDVKM. J lost 8 bases, V lost 11 bases, and 7 bases had no gene match. This CDR3 spans 13 amino acids. The CDR3 sequence: CAGRTGGLEKLFF. DNA for the CDR3: TGTGCCGGTCGGACAGGGGGCTTGGAAAAACTGTTTTTT.

This rearrangement joins TRBV18 to TRBJ2-7, with 12 bases fitting TRBD1. This CDR3 is built from 15 residues. Germline V gene data show CDR1 as KGHSH and CDR2 as LQKENI. Trimming at V came to 3 bases and at J to 4 bases, leaving 4 bases not matched to a gene. CDR3: CASSPGTGGGYEQYF. DNA for the CDR3: TGTGCCAGCTCACCCGGGACAGGGGGCGGGTACGAGCAGTACTTC. Based on the CDR3 plus reference TRBV18 and TRBJ2-7, the full variable domain is NAGVMQNPRHLVRRRGQEARLRCSPMKGHSHVYWYRQLPEEGLKFMVYLQKENIIDESGMPKERFSAEFPKEGPSILRIQQVVRGDSAAYFCASSPGTGGGYEQYFGPGTRLTVT.